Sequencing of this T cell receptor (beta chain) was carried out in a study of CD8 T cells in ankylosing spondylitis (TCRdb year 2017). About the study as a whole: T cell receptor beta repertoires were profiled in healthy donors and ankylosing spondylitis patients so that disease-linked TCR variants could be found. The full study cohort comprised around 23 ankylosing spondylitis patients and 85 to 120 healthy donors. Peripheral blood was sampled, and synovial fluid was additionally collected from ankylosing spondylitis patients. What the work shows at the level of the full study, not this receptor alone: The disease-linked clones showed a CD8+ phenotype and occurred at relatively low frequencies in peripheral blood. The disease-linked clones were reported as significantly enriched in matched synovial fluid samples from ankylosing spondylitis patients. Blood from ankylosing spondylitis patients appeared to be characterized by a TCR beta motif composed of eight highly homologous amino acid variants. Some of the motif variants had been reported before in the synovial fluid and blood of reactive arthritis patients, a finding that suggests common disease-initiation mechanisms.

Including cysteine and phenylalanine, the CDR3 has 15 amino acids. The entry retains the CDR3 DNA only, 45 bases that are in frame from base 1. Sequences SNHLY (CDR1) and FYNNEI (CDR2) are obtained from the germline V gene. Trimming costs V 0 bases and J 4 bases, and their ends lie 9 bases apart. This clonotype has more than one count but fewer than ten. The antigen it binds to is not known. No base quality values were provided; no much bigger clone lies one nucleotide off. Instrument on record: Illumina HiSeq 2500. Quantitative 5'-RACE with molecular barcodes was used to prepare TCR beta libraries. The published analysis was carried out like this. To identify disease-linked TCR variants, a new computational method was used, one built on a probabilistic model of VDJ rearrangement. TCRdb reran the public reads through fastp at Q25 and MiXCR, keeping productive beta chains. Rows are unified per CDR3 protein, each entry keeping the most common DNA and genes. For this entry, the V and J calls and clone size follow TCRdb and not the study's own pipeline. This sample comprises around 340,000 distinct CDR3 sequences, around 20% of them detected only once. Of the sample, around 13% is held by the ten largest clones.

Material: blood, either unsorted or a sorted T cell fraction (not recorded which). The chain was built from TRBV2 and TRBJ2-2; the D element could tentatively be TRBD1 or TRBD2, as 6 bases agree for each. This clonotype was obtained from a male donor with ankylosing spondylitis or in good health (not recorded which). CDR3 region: CASSEARGGTGELFF. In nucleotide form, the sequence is TGTGCCAGCAGTGAAGCCAGGGGAGGCACCGGGGAGCTGTTTTTT.